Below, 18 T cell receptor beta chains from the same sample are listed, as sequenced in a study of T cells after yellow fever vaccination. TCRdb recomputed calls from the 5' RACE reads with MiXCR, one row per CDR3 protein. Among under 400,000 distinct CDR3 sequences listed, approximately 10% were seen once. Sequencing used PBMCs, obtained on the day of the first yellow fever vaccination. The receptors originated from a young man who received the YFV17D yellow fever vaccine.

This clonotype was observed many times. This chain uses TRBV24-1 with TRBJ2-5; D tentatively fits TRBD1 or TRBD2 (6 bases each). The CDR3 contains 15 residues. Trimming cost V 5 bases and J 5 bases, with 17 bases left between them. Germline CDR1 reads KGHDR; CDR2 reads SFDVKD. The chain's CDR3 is CATSAEGGHGETQYF. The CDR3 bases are TGTGCCACCAGTGCCGAAGGGGGGCATGGGGAGACCCAGTACTTC.

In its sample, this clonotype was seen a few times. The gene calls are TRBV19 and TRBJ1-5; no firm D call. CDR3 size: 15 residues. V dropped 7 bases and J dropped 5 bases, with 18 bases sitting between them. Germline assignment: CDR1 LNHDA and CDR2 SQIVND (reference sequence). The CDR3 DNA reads TGTGCCAGTATCGACCTGTTCTCGGCCCATCAGCCCCAGCATTTT. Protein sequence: CASIDLFSAHQPQHF.

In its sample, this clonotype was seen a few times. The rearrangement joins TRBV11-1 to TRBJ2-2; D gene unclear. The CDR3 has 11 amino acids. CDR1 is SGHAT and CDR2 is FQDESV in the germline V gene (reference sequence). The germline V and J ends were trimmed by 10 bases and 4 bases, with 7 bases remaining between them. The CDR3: CAIRSTGELFF. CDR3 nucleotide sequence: TGTGCCATTCGATCCACCGGGGAGCTGTTTTTT.

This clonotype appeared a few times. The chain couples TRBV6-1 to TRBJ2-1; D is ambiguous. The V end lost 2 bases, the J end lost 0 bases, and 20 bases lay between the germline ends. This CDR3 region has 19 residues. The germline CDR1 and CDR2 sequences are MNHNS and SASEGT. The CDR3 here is CASSERFWAPFSSYNEQFF. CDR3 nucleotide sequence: TGTGCCAGCAGTGAACGATTTTGGGCACCCTTTAGCTCCTACAATGAGCAGTTCTTC.

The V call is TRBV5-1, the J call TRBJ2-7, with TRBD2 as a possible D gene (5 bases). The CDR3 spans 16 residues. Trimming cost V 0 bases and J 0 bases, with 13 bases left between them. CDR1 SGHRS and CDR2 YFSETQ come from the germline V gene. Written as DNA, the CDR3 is TGCGCCAGCAGCTTGGGGGTAAGCGGACTCTCCTACGAGCAGTACTTC. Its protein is CASSLGVSGLSYEQYF.

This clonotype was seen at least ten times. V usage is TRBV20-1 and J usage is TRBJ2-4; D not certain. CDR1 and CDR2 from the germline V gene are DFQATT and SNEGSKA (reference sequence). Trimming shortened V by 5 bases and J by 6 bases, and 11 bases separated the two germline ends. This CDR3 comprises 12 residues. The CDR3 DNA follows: TGCAGTGCTGGTTCTTTTCGAAACATTCAGTACTTC. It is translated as CSAGSFRNIQYF.

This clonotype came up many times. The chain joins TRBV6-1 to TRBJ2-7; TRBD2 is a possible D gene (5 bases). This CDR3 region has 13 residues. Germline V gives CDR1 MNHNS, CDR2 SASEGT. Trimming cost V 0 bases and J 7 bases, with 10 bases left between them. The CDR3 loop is CASSEARPGEQYV. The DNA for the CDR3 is TGTGCCAGCAGTGAAGCCCGACCGGGGGAGCAGTACGTC.

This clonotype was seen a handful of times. CDR3 bases: TGTGCCACCAAACCAGGACAGGGAGGGCAGCCCCAGCATTTT. Encoded protein: CATKPGQGGQPQHF. The chain is built from TRBV27 and TRBJ1-5; 8 nucleotides agree with TRBD1. The trim removed 10 bases at V and 7 bases at J, leaving 12 bases unmatched. Looked up from germline, CDR1 is MNHEY and CDR2 is SMNVEV (reference sequence). The CDR3 covers 14 residues.

The CDR3: CASSSGHSQYEQYF. The DNA of the CDR3 is TGTGCCAGCAGCTCGGGACACTCCCAATACGAGCAGTACTTC. The V and J genes are TRBV9 and TRBJ2-7, with D perhaps matching TRBD1 (6 bases). Trimming left V 4 bases short and J 4 bases short, with 15 bases between. From germline, CDR1 is SGDLS and CDR2 YYNGEE. The CDR3 sequence is 14 residues long.

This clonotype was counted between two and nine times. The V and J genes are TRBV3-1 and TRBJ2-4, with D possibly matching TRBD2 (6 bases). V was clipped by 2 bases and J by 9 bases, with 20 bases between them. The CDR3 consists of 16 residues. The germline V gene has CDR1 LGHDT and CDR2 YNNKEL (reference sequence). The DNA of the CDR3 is TGTGCCAGCAGCCAAACGACTAGACGGACACTGAGCATTCAGTACTTC. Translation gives CASSQTTRRTLSIQYF.

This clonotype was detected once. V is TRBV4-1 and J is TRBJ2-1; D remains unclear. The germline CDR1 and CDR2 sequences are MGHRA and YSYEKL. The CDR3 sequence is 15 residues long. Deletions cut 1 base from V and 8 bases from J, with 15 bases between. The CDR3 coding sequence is TGCGCCAGCAGCCAAGCCCCGGTGCTTGGGGATGAGCAGTTCTTC. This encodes CASSQAPVLGDEQFF.

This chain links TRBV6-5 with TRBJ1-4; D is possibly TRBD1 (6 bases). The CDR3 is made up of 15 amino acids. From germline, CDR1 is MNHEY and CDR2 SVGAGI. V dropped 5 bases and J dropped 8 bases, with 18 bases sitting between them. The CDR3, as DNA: TGTGCCAGCAGTCACCGAGGGGGGAGCGGGGAAAAACTGTTTTTT. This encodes CASSHRGGSGEKLFF.

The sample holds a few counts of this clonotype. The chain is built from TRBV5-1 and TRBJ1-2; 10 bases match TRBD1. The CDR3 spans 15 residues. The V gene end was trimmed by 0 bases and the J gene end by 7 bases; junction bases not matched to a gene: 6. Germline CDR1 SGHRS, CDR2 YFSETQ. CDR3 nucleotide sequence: TGCGCCAGCAGCTTGGGACAGGGGGCCTCCTTTGGCTACACCTTC. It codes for CASSLGQGASFGYTF.

The CDR3 spells CASSARDSTYEQYF. CDR3 DNA sequence: TGTGCCAGCAGTGCGCGGGACAGCACCTACGAGCAGTACTTC. V usage is TRBV12-3 or TRBV12-4 and J usage is TRBJ2-7; the D gene is possibly TRBD1 (7 bases). The CDR3 length is 14 residues. The V gene lost 5 bases and the J gene lost 2 bases, with 13 bases spanning the gap.

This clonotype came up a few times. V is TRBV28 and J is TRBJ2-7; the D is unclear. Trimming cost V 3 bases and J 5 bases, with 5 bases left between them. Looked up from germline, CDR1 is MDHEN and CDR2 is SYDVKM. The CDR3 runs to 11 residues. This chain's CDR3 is CASSFGHEQYV. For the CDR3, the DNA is TGTGCCAGCAGTTTTGGACACGAGCAGTACGTC.

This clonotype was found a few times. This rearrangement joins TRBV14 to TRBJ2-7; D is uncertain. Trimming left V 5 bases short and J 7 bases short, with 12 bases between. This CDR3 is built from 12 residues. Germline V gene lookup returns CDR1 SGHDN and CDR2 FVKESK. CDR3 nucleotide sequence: TGTGCCAGCAGCACGGTCTCGTGGGAGCAGTACGTC. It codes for CASSTVSWEQYV.

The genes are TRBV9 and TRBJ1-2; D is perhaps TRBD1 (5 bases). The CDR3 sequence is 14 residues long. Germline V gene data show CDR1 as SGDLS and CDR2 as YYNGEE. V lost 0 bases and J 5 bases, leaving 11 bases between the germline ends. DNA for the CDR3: TGTGCCAGCAGCGTAGAAGGGGACTTGTATGGCTACACCTTC. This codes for CASSVEGDLYGYTF.

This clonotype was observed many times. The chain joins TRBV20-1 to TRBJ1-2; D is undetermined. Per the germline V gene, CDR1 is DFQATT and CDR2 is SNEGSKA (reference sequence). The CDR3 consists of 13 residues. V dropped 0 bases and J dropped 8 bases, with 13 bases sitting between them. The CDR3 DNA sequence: TGCAGTGCTAGAGATGTGCGGAAAGGGGGCTACACCTTC. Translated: CSARDVRKGGYTF.